This note documents a single T cell receptor (beta chain) sequence. The sample is drawn from a study of blood T cells in healthy people across ages. The germline V gene has CDR1 LGHDT and CDR2 YNNKEL (reference sequence). The length of the CDR3 is 13 residues. Deletions cut 8 bases from V and 3 bases from J, with 13 bases between. With a J-beta primer mix and a sample-barcoded 5' primer, a second PCR ran 7 to 11 cycles. TCRdb used MiXCR to reprocess the 5' RACE reads, holding one entry per CDR3 protein. The top ten hold 9.4% of the sample, which has 750,000 or so distinct CDR3 sequences, more than 20% seen once. The data were also submitted as part of a second study, on T cells of mothers and their children.

The sequence derives from a boy between 10 and 17 years old in good health. The chain carries TRBV3-1 and TRBJ1-1; D unresolved. The source material was blood. The CDR3 sequence is CASLASWDTEAFF. CDR3 coding DNA: TGTGCCAGCTTAGCATCCTGGGACACTGAAGCTTTCTTT.